These T cell receptor beta chains were read from a single sample in a study of identical twins. TCRdb itself ran the 5' RACE reads through MiXCR, one entry per CDR3 protein. Here the sample spans approximately 410,000 distinct CDR3 sequences, approximately 17% being singletons. The material sequenced was naive T cells sorted from blood. Receptors originate from a man in his fifties in good health. Both conserved end residues are part of each CDR3. The order of the fields is J gene, V gene, CDR3 protein.

>TRBJ2-5|TRBV29-1
CSVRAGGETQYF
>TRBJ2-5|TRBV15
CATSRLAGGQESQYF
>TRBJ1-1|TRBV11-2
CASSLAVQLEAFF
>TRBJ2-1|TRBV4-2
CASSQASAGPGYNEQFF
>TRBJ1-3|TRBV9
CASSVGADFSSGNTIYF
>TRBJ2-7|TRBV21-1
CASREDTTYEQYF
>TRBJ2-1|TRBV12-3/TRBV12-4
CASSLVFGRKTSEQFF
>TRBJ2-1|TRBV20-1
CSARVRQPRGNEQFF
>TRBJ2-5|TRBV6-1
CASRAGRPQETQYF
>TRBJ1-3|TRBV28
CASSLDSISGNTIYF
>TRBJ1-1|TRBV12-3/TRBV12-4
CASKRMNTEAFF
>TRBJ2-6|TRBV12-3/TRBV12-4
CASSFQGTGANVLTF
>TRBJ1-1|TRBV15
CATSIDRGNTEAFF
>TRBJ2-7|TRBV3-1
CASSQESGDEQYF
>TRBJ2-7|TRBV7-6
CASSLALTGGGSYEQYF
>TRBJ2-1|TRBV20-1
CSANTLSSYNEQFF
>TRBJ2-7|TRBV20-1
CSAWGGTHEQYF
>TRBJ2-3|TRBV29-1
CSVEGPVHLGTDTQYF
>TRBJ2-1|TRBV11-2
CASSSAYRGFNEQFF
>TRBJ2-7|TRBV12-3/TRBV12-4
CASSFETGGHEQYF
>TRBJ2-4|TRBV28
CASSFKGGTNIQYF
>TRBJ2-7|TRBV18
CASSQPGLAGATYEQYF
>TRBJ2-1|TRBV10-3
CAISAPGQGPYNEQFF
>TRBJ2-7|TRBV29-1
CSVVPRAGGFGEQYF
>TRBJ2-5|TRBV10-2
CASTQMGETQYF
>TRBJ1-5|TRBV20-1
CSASPDRASNQPQHF
>TRBJ1-1|TRBV5-1
CASSYKDPESMNTEAFF
>TRBJ1-6|TRBV6-2/TRBV6-3
CASGDTTGYSPLHF
>TRBJ2-6|TRBV6-7
CASSYSGTSGVPGSGANVLTF
>TRBJ2-3|TRBV5-1
CASSIIAGVGTDTQYF
>TRBJ1-1|TRBV2
CASSVRLEAFF
>TRBJ2-3|TRBV24-1
CATSDWTSTDTQYF
>TRBJ2-6|TRBV7-8
CASSLASTSGANVLTF
>TRBJ2-1|TRBV29-1
CSVVGPELIGEQFF
>TRBJ1-3|TRBV9
CASSVGTATSSGNTIYF
>TRBJ2-1|TRBV20-1
CSASGPPDEQFF
>TRBJ2-3|TRBV7-2
CASRMAPQGTDTQYF
>TRBJ2-3|TRBV10-3
CAISGALAGARGTDTQYF
>TRBJ1-3|TRBV20-1
CSARAGSGNTIYF